A single sample gave rise to the 24 T cell receptor beta chains below, sequenced in a study of cytomegalovirus exposure and HLA in healthy donors. PCR employed 60 Vbeta and 13 Jbeta primers. Assay used: immunoSEQ multiplex PCR; TCRdb lists only in-frame clones, some missing. Recorded for this sample: some 120,000 clones. The sequenced sample was PBMCs. The source of these receptors is a man aged 18 to 29 in good health and CMV-seronegative.

The genes are TRBV6-4 and TRBJ2-3; a weak D match, TRBD1 (6 bases). V dropped 0 bases and J dropped 5 bases, with 6 bases sitting between them. This CDR3 spans 13 amino acids. The germline CDR1 and CDR2 sequences are MRHNA and SNTAGT. The CDR3 protein is CASSDSGGDTQYF. Written as DNA, the CDR3 is TGTGCCAGCAGTGACTCAGGGGGAGATACGCAGTATTTT.

The chain links TRBV7-3 to TRBJ1-1; possibly TRBD1 for D (5 bases). V was trimmed by 0 bases and J by 9 bases, leaving 11 bases between them. The germline CDR1 and CDR2 sequences are SGHTA and FQGTGA. The CDR3 contains 13 residues. CDR3 bases: TGTGCCAGCAGCTTAACCGCGTGGGGCAAAGCTTTCTTT. This codes for CASSLTAWGKAFF.

The chain has TRBV6-1 and TRBJ1-4; D perhaps matches TRBD1 (5 bases). Germline V CDR1 and CDR2: MNHNS, SASEGT. The CDR3 runs to 14 residues. The CDR3 nucleotides are TGTGCTAAAAGCGGGAGCAGGGTTAATGAAAAACTGTTTTTT. As protein: CAKSGSRVNEKLFF.

The rearrangement uses TRBV9 and TRBJ2-3; 8 positions agree with TRBD2. Germline-derived CDR1 and CDR2 are SGDLS and YYNGEE. The length of the CDR3 is 17 residues. J was trimmed by 1 base and V by 6 bases; bases with no gene match: 13. The CDR3 spells CASTPKQGREGTDTQYF. The CDR3 DNA sequence: TGTGCCAGCACCCCAAAACAAGGGCGGGAGGGCACAGATACGCAGTATTTT.

The chain recombines TRBV7-9 with TRBJ2-7; D is possibly TRBD2 (6 bases). Per germline, CDR1 SEHNR and CDR2 FQNEAQ (reference sequence). The CDR3 is 17 residues long. The germline V and J ends were trimmed by 4 bases and 0 bases, with 19 bases remaining between them. For the CDR3, the DNA is TGTGCCAGCAGCTCGACGTTGGGGGGAAAAAGCTCCTACGAGCAGTACTTC. Protein sequence: CASSSTLGGKSSYEQYF.

This CDR3 is CATSRDFVGRGNTIYF. CDR3 coding DNA: TGTGCCACCAGCAGAGATTTTGTAGGTCGAGGGAACACCATATATTTT. The rearrangement joins TRBV15 to TRBJ1-3; D unclear. Germline CDR1 LNHNV, CDR2 YYDKDF (reference sequence). Between the trimmed V and J ends, which lost 0 bases and 7 bases, there was a span of 16 bases. This CDR3 has 16 residues.

This chain connects TRBV5-4 to TRBJ1-5; no clear D. CDR1 and CDR2 from the germline V gene are SGHNT and YYREEE (reference sequence). V gave up 1 base and J gave up 11 bases, with 10 bases separating them. The length of the CDR3 is 12 residues. The CDR3 DNA sequence: TGTGCCAGCAGCTTGTCGGGGTCAGCCCAGCATTTT. It codes for CASSLSGSAQHF.

The chain is built from TRBV6-4 and TRBJ2-2; 8 bases align to TRBD1. The CDR3 runs 13 residues. Unmatched junction bases numbered 0, after V lost 6 bases and J lost 3 bases. Germline CDR1 MRHNA, CDR2 SNTAGT. CDR3: CASRGQDTGELFF. DNA for the CDR3: TGTGCCAGCAGGGGACAGGACACCGGGGAGCTGTTTTTT.

As regards this clone: A junction end diverges from the germline sequence, so it may reflect a read error. The rearrangement uses TRBV28 and TRBJ1-5; 8 bases fit TRBD1. The V gene's germline CDR1 is MDHEN and CDR2 SYDVKM. The CDR3 runs 14 residues. In nucleotides, the CDR3 is TGTGCCTGCAGCGTGGGACAGGAGCATCAGCCCCAGCATTTT. Its translation: CACSVGQEHQPQHF. Full variable domain (outside the CDR3, taken from reference TRBV28 and TRBJ1-5): DVKVTQSSRYLVKRTGEKVFLECVQDMDHENMFWYRQDPGLGLRLIYFSYDVKMKEKGDIPEGYSVSREKKERFSLILESASTNQTSMYLCACSVGQEHQPQHFGDGTRLSIL.

CDR3 sequence: CASSSPSGRAGEQYF. The CDR3 nucleotides read TGTGCCAGCAGCTCTCCTAGCGGGAGGGCAGGGGAGCAGTACTTC. The chain employs TRBV5-6 and TRBJ2-7; TRBD2 matches 12 bases. The V gene's germline CDR1 is SGHDT and CDR2 YYEEEE. The ends lost 3 bases at V and 7 bases at J; junction bases unmatched: 8. CDR3 length: 15 residues.

The V call is TRBV6-4, the J call TRBJ1-6; perhaps TRBD1 as D (5 bases). The CDR3 loop spans 13 amino acids. V lost 0 bases and J lost 9, with 6 bases in between. Germline lookup yields CDR1 MRHNA and CDR2 SNTAGT. The CDR3 loop reads CASSDSRGSPLHF. The CDR3 coding sequence is TGTGCCAGCAGTGACTCAAGGGGTTCACCCCTCCACTTT.

This chain joins TRBV5-4 and TRBJ2-1, with D possibly TRBD1 on 5 matching bases. The length of the CDR3 is 15 residues. Germline values: CDR1 SGHNT, CDR2 YYREEE (reference sequence). V lost 3 bases and J 1 base, leaving 11 bases between the germline ends. CDR3 loop: CASSSVQGSYNEQFF. As DNA, the CDR3 is TGTGCCAGCAGCTCCGTTCAGGGTTCCTACAATGAGCAGTTCTTC.

The rearrangement links TRBV4-1 to TRBJ2-7, with 11 bases identical to TRBD1. Trimming cost V 1 base and J 1 base; bases outside gene matches: 3. Germline CDR1 MGHRA, CDR2 YSYEKL. CDR3 length: 16 amino acids. The CDR3 coding sequence is TGCGCCAGCAGCCAAGGTGGGGACAGGGGGTCCTACGAGCAGTACTTC. Translated, it gives CASSQGGDRGSYEQYF.

The chain joins TRBV13 to TRBJ2-7; possible D gene TRBD1, 6 bases. This CDR3 is built from 14 residues. Looked up from germline, CDR1 is PRHDT and CDR2 is FYEKMQ (reference sequence). V lost 4 bases and J lost 2, with 12 bases in between. In DNA form, the CDR3 reads TGTGCCAGCAGCTCCGGACAGCCCACCTACGAGCAGTACTTC. Translating it yields CASSSGQPTYEQYF.

The V gene is TRBV9, the J gene TRBJ2-7; 13 bases are a match to TRBD2. Germline V gene lookup returns CDR1 SGDLS and CDR2 YYNGEE. With V trimmed by 4 bases and J by 2 bases, 6 bases remained unmatched. The CDR3 runs 16 residues. The CDR3, as DNA: TGTGCCAGCAGCTGGACTAGCGGGGGCCACACCTACGAGCAGTACTTC. The encoded protein is CASSWTSGGHTYEQYF.

The rearrangement links TRBV7-8 to TRBJ1-4; 12 nucleotides line up with TRBD1. V lost 4 bases to trimming and J lost 2 bases; unmatched junction nucleotides: 5. There are 17 residues in the CDR3. Germline values: CDR1 SGHVS, CDR2 FQNEAQ. This CDR3 reads CASSSGDRGLTNEKLFF. The CDR3 coding sequence is TGTGCCAGCAGCTCGGGGGACAGGGGGCTCACTAATGAAAAACTGTTTTTT.

This sequence joins TRBV6-1 and TRBJ1-1, with 9 bases identical to TRBD1. Germline CDR1 is MNHNS and CDR2 is SASEGT. With V trimmed by 0 bases and J by 6 bases, 8 bases remained unmatched. The CDR3 consists of 16 residues. In DNA form, the CDR3 reads TGTGCCAGCAGTGAAGCGCAGGGACAGGGAAGCGCTGAAGCTTTCTTT. It is translated as CASSEAQGQGSAEAFF.

The CDR3 spells CASSERGYAYEQFF. DNA for the CDR3: TGTGCCAGCAGTGAAAGGGGCTATGCGTATGAGCAGTTCTTC. The chain is built from TRBV6-4 and TRBJ2-1; a weak D match, TRBD1 (5 bases). Between the trimmed V and J ends, which lost 3 bases and 8 bases, there was a span of 14 bases. The CDR3 has 14 amino acids. Germline loops: CDR1 MRHNA, CDR2 SNTAGT.

The chain has TRBV4-1 and TRBJ2-7, with a tentative D call TRBD1 (6 bases). The CDR3 totals 18 residues. CDR1 and CDR2 from the germline V gene are MGHRA and YSYEKL. The ends were cut back, 0 bases at V and 1 base at J, with 19 bases in the middle. The CDR3 sequence is CASSQDSATAGVSYEQYF. As DNA, the CDR3 is TGCGCCAGCAGCCAAGATAGCGCCACGGCAGGGGTTTCCTACGAGCAGTACTTC.

The chain uses TRBV11-2 and TRBJ1-4, with D maybe TRBD1 (5 bases). This CDR3 has 14 residues. The germline V gene encodes CDR1 SGHAT and CDR2 FQNNGV. Trimming shortened V by 4 bases and J by 8 bases, and 14 bases separated the two germline ends. The CDR3 loop reads CASSSPGPREKLFF. The CDR3, as DNA: TGTGCCAGCAGCTCCCCAGGGCCTAGAGAAAAACTGTTTTTT.

The chain combines TRBV11-2 with TRBJ1-1; the D gene is possibly TRBD1 (5 bases). This CDR3 spans 15 amino acids. Trimming removed 5 bases from V and 1 base from J, with 14 bases in between. Germline CDR1 reads SGHAT; CDR2 reads FQNNGV. The CDR3 DNA is TGTGCCAGCAGCCTCGCCTGGGGGGGGAACACTGAAGCTTTCTTT. It is translated as CASSLAWGGNTEAFF.

J is TRBJ2-7 and V is TRBV18, with a tentative D call TRBD1 (6 bases). Trimming removed 5 bases from V and 4 bases from J, with 24 bases in between. The germline V gene has CDR1 KGHSH and CDR2 LQKENI. The CDR3 runs to 17 residues. The CDR3 coding sequence is TGTGCCAGCTCAAGGGGTCTGCTAAGGGACACCTTATACGAGCAGTACTTC. Its translation: CASSRGLLRDTLYEQYF.

The chain has TRBV15 and TRBJ2-7; 8 bases match TRBD2. Germline values: CDR1 LNHNV, CDR2 YYDKDF (reference sequence). The trim removed 9 bases at V and 0 bases at J, leaving 7 bases unmatched. The CDR3 sequence is 14 residues long. CDR3 DNA: TGTGCCACGACCTTTAGCGGGGACTCCTACGAGCAGTACTTC. Translating gives CATTFSGDSYEQYF.

This chain connects TRBV6-6 to TRBJ2-1; 13 nucleotides line up with TRBD2. Per germline, CDR1 MNHNY and CDR2 SVGAGI (reference sequence). The CDR3 is 16 amino acids. The V segment lost 6 bases and the J segment 5 bases; nucleotides outside the gene matches: 7. The CDR3 here is CASRAGTSGIDNEQFF. CDR3 DNA: TGTGCCAGCAGAGCCGGGACTAGCGGGATAGACAATGAGCAGTTCTTC.